The rows below give T cell receptor beta chains drawn from one sample of a study of T cell responses to AZD1222 COVID-19 vaccine. Method: immunoSEQ multiplex PCR; TCRdb's copy keeps in-frame clones and lacks some. The sample carries about 150,000 clones, about 90% recorded once. Specimen: peripheral blood, collected on day 0 of AZD1222 vaccination. Receptor source: an adult in good health. The CDR3 runs from the conserved cysteine through the conserved F or W. The D gene is left open where the match is weak. Clone size is stated in some rows and not others, as once, few, many or a class when expanded.

.	TRBV20-1	TRBJ2-7	.	12	TGCAGTGCTAGTGAGGGTCCCTACGAGCAGTACTTC	CSASEGPYEQYF
.	TRBV6-5	TRBJ2-7	.	14	TGTGCCAGCAGAGGGACCGGATCCTCCTACGAGCAGTACTTC	CASRGTGSSYEQYF
.	TRBV7-8	TRBJ1-1	.	16	TGTGCCAGCAGCTTAGTGAGGGGAGGTGGGAGCACTGAAGCTTTCTTT	CASSLVRGGGSTEAFF
.	TRBV7-9	TRBJ2-7	.	16	TGTGCCAGCAGCTTAGTTATCGGGAATGGACCTAACGAGCAGTACTTC	CASSLVIGNGPNEQYF
.	TRBV3-1/TRBV3-2	TRBJ2-5	.	14	TGTGCCAGCAGCCAAGGGCCGAGCCAAGAGACCCAGTACTTC	CASSQGPSQETQYF
.	TRBV9	TRBJ2-7	TRBD2	17	TGTGCCAGCAGCGTCGGGACTAGCGGGAGGACCCTTCCCGAGCAGTACTTC	CASSVGTSGRTLPEQYF
.	TRBV6-5	TRBJ1-5	.	13	TGTGCCAGCAGTAACGGCCCCGGGAGGCCCCAGCATTTT	CASSNGPGRPQHF
once	TRBV5-1	TRBJ2-1	.	16	TGCGCCAGCAGCTTGGCAGTGAGGGCCTCCTACAATGAGCAGTTCTTC	CASSLAVRASYNEQFF
.	TRBV28	TRBJ1-2	.	15	TGTGCCAGCAGTTCCATCCCTACAGGAGGGCATGGCTACACCTTC	CASSSIPTGGHGYTF
.	TRBV4-1	TRBJ1-4	.	17	TGCGCCAGCAGCCAAGATAAACGGGCGGTTCGAAATGAAAAACTGTTTTTT	CASSQDKRAVRNEKLFF
.	TRBV19	TRBJ1-5	.	15	TGTGCCAGTAGTCCCGAAAGGGTTAGCAATCAGCCCCAGCATTTT	CASSPERVSNQPQHF
.	TRBV7-2	TRBJ1-1	.	12	TGTGCCAGCCGAGGTCCGGGCGCTGAAGCTTTCTTT	CASRGPGAEAFF
once	TRBV27	TRBJ2-2	TRBD2	17	TGTGCCAGCAGTTTATCGGCGGGAGGGCCGAACACCGGGGAGCTGTTTTTT	CASSLSAGGPNTGELFF
.	TRBV6-5	TRBJ2-2	.	12	TGTGCCAGCAGTTACCACAGGGGGGAGCTGTTTTTT	CASSYHRGELFF
.	TRBV5-1	TRBJ1-4	.	15	TGCGCCAGCAGCTTGGAAGGAGGGGCGGGTGAAAAACTGTTTTTT	CASSLEGGAGEKLFF
.	TRBV4-2	TRBJ2-3	.	15	TGTGCCAGCAGCCGAGAGGCGGGATACACAGATACGCAGTATTTT	CASSREAGYTDTQYF
.	TRBV29-1	TRBJ1-2	.	13	TGCAGCGTTTCGACAGGTACTAACTATGGCTACACCTTC	CSVSTGTNYGYTF
.	TRBV7-2	TRBJ2-5	.	16	TGTGCCAGCAGCTCCCCCGGGACCGAGTACCAAGAGACCCAGTACTTC	CASSSPGTEYQETQYF
.	TRBV19	TRBJ2-2	TRBD1	13	TGTGCCAGTAGTCCCCAGGGGGCCGGGGAGCTGTTTTTT	CASSPQGAGELFF
.	TRBV19	TRBJ1-4	.	14	TGTGCCAGTAAGGATGGATCAACTAATGAAAAACTGTTTTTT	CASKDGSTNEKLFF
.	TRBV28	TRBJ1-1	TRBD1	15	TGTGCCAGCAGTTTGGAACAGGGGGGAGGGACTGAAGCTTTCTTT	CASSLEQGGGTEAFF
.	TRBV28	TRBJ2-7	TRBD1	14	TGTGCCACCAACAGGGGCGGCAGCTCCTACGAGCAGTACTTC	CATNRGGSSYEQYF
.	TRBV19	TRBJ2-3	TRBD2	15	TGTGCCAGTAGGAGGACTAGCGGGAGCCAATATACGCAGTATTTT	CASRRTSGSQYTQYF
.	TRBV30	TRBJ2-2	.	16	TGTGCCTGGAGGGTAGCTGGAGGGCCCGACACCGGGGAGCTGTTTTTT	CAWRVAGGPDTGELFF
.	TRBV3-1/TRBV3-2	TRBJ2-3	.	14	TGTGCCAGCAGCCAAAGAGGCTCCACAGATACGCAGTATTTT	CASSQRGSTDTQYF
.	TRBV5-5	TRBJ1-2	TRBD1	15	TGTGCCAGCAGCTTGGGACAGGGCACTAACTATGGCTACACCTTC	CASSLGQGTNYGYTF
few	TRBV19	TRBJ2-1	.	13	TGTGCCAGTAGAAAAGACAACTACAATGAGCAGTTCTTC	CASRKDNYNEQFF
.	TRBV19	TRBJ1-1	.	15	TGTGCCAGTAGCATCAACGACGGGGGGAACACTGAAGCTTTCTTT	CASSINDGGNTEAFF
.	TRBV19	TRBJ1-5	.	13	TGTGCCAGTAGTGGGGGGGTAAATCAGCCCCAGCATTTT	CASSGGVNQPQHF
.	TRBV6-1	TRBJ1-5	.	18	TGTGCCAGCAGTGAACGAAGGAGTACGGGGGTGCCTAATCAGCCCCAGCATTTT	CASSERRSTGVPNQPQHF
.	TRBV6-4	TRBJ2-3	.	13	TGTGCCAGCAGTGTGGGCGGCACAGATACGCAGTATTTT	CASSVGGTDTQYF
.	TRBV27	TRBJ2-7	.	13	TGTGCCAGCACCGGAGGGAATGAATACGAGCAGTACTTC	CASTGGNEYEQYF
.	TRBV4-3	TRBJ2-1	TRBD2	19	TGCGCCAGCAGCCAAGATTTGAACATAGCGGGAGGGATGTACAATGAGCAGTTCTTC	CASSQDLNIAGGMYNEQFF
once	TRBV27	TRBJ2-5	.	14	TGTGCCAGCAGGATCCTTGGGTCGGGGGAGACCCAGTACTTC	CASRILGSGETQYF
.	TRBV24-1	TRBJ2-3	.	12	TGTGCCACCACCTCGGGCACAGATACGCAGTATTTT	CATTSGTDTQYF